The T cell receptor beta chain described here comes from a study of regulatory and conventional T cells in RAG deficiency. This clone has only one observation. Libraries were prepared by immunoSEQ multiplex PCR; TCRdb keeps only in-frame clonotypes and omits some of them. The sample comprises approximately 12,000 clones, about 92% of which are singletons, and 0.9% to 1.2% rests with the top ten. The sorted conventional CD4+ T cells were CD25-low and CD127-high, with genomic DNA sequenced. Losses at the gene ends were 5 bases for V and 6 bases for J; bases not matched to a gene: 13. Looked up from germline, CDR1 is SGHNT and CDR2 is YYREEE (reference sequence). This CDR3 has 16 amino acids. In addition, the sample was reused for a study of regulatory T cells. According to that study: The PCR used 52 TRBV and 13 TRBJ primers.

This receptor was identified in a human donor in good health. The chain links TRBV5-4 to TRBJ2-3, with 9 bases fitting TRBD1. The sequencing sample was made of CD4+ effector T cells sorted from blood. Written as DNA, the CDR3 is TGTGCCAGCAGTATACCGGGACAGGGAATTGTGGATACGCAGTATTTT. Translated, it gives CASSIPGQGIVDTQYF. Variable domain in full (rest from reference TRBV5-4 and TRBJ2-3): ETGVTQSPTHLIKTRGQQVTLRCSSQSGHNTVSWYQQALGQGPQFIFQYYREEENGRGNFPPRFSGLQFPNYSSELNVNALELDDSALYLCASSIPGQGIVDTQYFGPGTRLTVL.